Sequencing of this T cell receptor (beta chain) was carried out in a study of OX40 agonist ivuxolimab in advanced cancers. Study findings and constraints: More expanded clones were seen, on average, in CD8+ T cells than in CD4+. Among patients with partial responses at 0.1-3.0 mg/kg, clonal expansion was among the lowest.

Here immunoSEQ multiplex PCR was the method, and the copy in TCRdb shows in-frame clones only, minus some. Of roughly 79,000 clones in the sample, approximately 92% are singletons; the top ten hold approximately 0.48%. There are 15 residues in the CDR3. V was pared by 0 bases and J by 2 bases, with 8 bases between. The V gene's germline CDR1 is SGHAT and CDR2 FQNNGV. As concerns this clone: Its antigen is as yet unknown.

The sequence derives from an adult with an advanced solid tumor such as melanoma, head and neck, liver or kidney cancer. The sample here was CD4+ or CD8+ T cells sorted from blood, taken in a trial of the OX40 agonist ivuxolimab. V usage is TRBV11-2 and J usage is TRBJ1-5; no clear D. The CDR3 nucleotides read TGTGCCAGCAGCTTAGATATTGGAGGCAATCAGCCCCAGCATTTT. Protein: CASSLDIGGNQPQHF.